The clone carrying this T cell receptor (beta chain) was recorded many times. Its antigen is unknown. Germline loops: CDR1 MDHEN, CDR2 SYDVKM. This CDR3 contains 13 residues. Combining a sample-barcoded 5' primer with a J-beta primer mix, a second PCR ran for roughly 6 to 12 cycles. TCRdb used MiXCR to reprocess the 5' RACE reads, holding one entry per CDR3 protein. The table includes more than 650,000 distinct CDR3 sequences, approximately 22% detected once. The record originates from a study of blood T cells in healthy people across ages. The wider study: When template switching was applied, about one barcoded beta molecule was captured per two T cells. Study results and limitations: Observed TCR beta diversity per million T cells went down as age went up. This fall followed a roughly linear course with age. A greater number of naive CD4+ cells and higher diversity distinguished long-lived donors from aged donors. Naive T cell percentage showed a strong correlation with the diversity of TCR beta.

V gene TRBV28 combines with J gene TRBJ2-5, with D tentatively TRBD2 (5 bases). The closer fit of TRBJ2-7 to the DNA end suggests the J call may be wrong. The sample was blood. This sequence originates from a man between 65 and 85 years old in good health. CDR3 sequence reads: CASSSGGVGEQYV. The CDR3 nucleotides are TGTGCCAGCAGCAGCGGTGGGGTAGGCGAGCAGTACGTC.